Below, 29 T cell receptor beta chains from the same sample are listed, as sequenced in a study of T cell responses to AZD1222 COVID-19 vaccine. TCRdb keeps only in-frame clones here, not all; method: immunoSEQ multiplex PCR. The table lists approximately 130,000 clones, approximately 85% of them singletons. This sample comprised peripheral blood, obtained 28 days after the second AZD1222 dose. The receptor set was obtained from an adult who received the AZD1222 COVID-19 vaccine.

This chain links TRBV7-9 with TRBJ1-5; the D is unclear. V dropped 5 bases and J dropped 2 bases, with 19 bases sitting between them. Germline values: CDR1 SEHNR, CDR2 FQNEAQ (reference sequence). This CDR3 comprises 17 residues. For the CDR3, the DNA is TGTGCCAGCAGCCCTCCCGGTGATTCGACGGGCAATCAGCCCCAGCATTTT. Its translation is CASSPPGDSTGNQPQHF.

The chain uses TRBV5-4 and TRBJ2-7; D may correspond to TRBD1 or TRBD2 (5 bases each). CDR1 is SGHNT and CDR2 is YYREEE in the germline V gene (reference sequence). V lost 5 bases and J lost 0, with 15 bases in between. The CDR3 length is 15 residues. CDR3 sequence reads: CASSLGTLSSYEQYF. The CDR3 DNA sequence: TGTGCCAGCAGTCTTGGGACGTTGAGCTCCTACGAGCAGTACTTC.

This clone was detected only once. The chain links TRBV11-3 to TRBJ1-5, with 7 bases identical to TRBD1. The CDR3 has 13 residues. The J segment lost 5 bases and the V segment lost 3 bases, leaving 1 base of the junction unmatched. Germline V gives CDR1 SGHNT, CDR2 YENEEA. The CDR3 bases are TGTGCCAGCAGCTTCACAGGGGATCAGCCCCAGCATTTT. The encoded protein is CASSFTGDQPQHF.

The gene calls are TRBV9 and TRBJ2-4, with D possibly TRBD2 on 6 matching bases. In germline, CDR1 is SGDLS, CDR2 YYNGEE. The ends were cut back, 3 bases at V and 11 bases at J, with 12 bases in the middle. This CDR3 contains 12 residues. For the CDR3, the DNA is TGTGCCAGCAGCGCCCTCCCGGGAGTTCAGTACTTC. Protein product: CASSALPGVQYF.

This clone was observed a single time. V is TRBV4-1 and J is TRBJ2-1; D is possibly TRBD2 (6 bases). The CDR3 runs 15 residues. Trimming took 6 bases from V and 5 from J, leaving 17 bases between them. Germline CDR1 reads MGHRA; CDR2 reads YSYEKL. The CDR3 bases are TGCGCCAGCAGGGGGGGAGGTTTGGCGGACAATGAGCAGTTCTTC. Residues: CASRGGGLADNEQFF.

The chain has TRBV14 and TRBJ2-7; 7 bases align to TRBD1. The CDR3 totals 17 residues. V lost 0 bases, J lost 5 bases, and 13 bases stayed unmatched. From germline, CDR1 is SGHDN and CDR2 FVKESK. CDR3: CASSQEFGTAPRHEQYF. CDR3 bases: TGTGCCAGCAGCCAAGAATTTGGGACAGCTCCGCGCCACGAGCAGTACTTC.

The J gene is TRBJ2-7, the V gene TRBV19, with 10 bases fitting TRBD2. Germline-derived CDR1 and CDR2 are LNHDA and SQIVND (reference sequence). J gave up 3 bases and V 6 bases, and 8 bases lay outside the gene matches. This CDR3 contains 15 residues. CDR3 sequence reads: CASRVASGGNYEQYF. CDR3 bases: TGTGCCAGTAGGGTGGCTAGCGGGGGTAACTACGAGCAGTACTTC.

The sample holds a few counts of this clone. The V and J genes are TRBV6-2 or TRBV6-3 and TRBJ2-5, with 7 bases lining up with TRBD2. CDR1 is MNHEY, CDR2 SVGEGT, per germline. V was clipped by 5 bases and J by 3 bases; unmatched bases: 6. The CDR3 covers 14 residues. The CDR3 here is CASSTGGEKETQYF. CDR3 DNA: TGTGCCAGCAGTACGGGAGGTGAGAAAGAGACCCAGTACTTC.

The chain combines TRBV4-1 with TRBJ1-5; D gene unclear. The V gene lost 0 bases and the J gene lost 0 bases, with 9 bases spanning the gap. Germline CDR1 MGHRA, CDR2 YSYEKL. This CDR3 is 16 amino acids long. This CDR3 reads CASSQDLRRSNQPQHF. CDR3 sequence (DNA): TGCGCCAGCAGCCAAGATCTTCGGCGTAGCAATCAGCCCCAGCATTTT.

The V call is TRBV5-5, the J call TRBJ1-5, with D unclear. V gave up 3 bases and J gave up 4 bases, with 8 bases separating them. The CDR3 length is 13 residues. Germline loops: CDR1 SGHKS, CDR2 YYEKEE (reference sequence). The DNA for the CDR3 is TGTGCCAGCAGCTCCTTGGGGAATCAGCCCCAGCATTTT. Residues: CASSSLGNQPQHF.

By its share, this clone is medium-sized. V gene TRBV2 combines with J gene TRBJ2-7, with D tentatively TRBD1 (5 bases). Germline CDR1 reads SNHLY; CDR2 reads FYNNEI. Between the trimmed V and J ends, which lost 5 bases and 0 bases, there was a span of 11 bases. The CDR3 consists of 14 residues. CDR3 bases: TGTGCCAGCAGTCTAGGGGTGAGCTCCTACGAGCAGTACTTC. Amino acid sequence: CASSLGVSSYEQYF. Combining the CDR3 with reference TRBV2 and TRBJ2-7 gives the whole variable domain EPEVTQTPSHQVTQMGQEVILRCVPISNHLYFYWYRQILGQKVEFLVSFYNNEISEKSEIFDDQFSVERPDGSNFTLKIRSTKLEDSAMYFCASSLGVSSYEQYFGPGTRLTVT.

The genes are TRBV7-8 and TRBJ2-7, with TRBD1 identical over 8 bases. This CDR3 has 14 residues. CDR1 and CDR2 from the germline V gene are SGHVS and FQNEAQ. The J segment lost 4 bases and the V segment lost 1 base, leaving 3 bases of the junction unmatched. The DNA of the CDR3 is TGTGCCAGCAGCTTAGGGACAGGGTTTTACGAGCAGTACTTC. Its protein product is CASSLGTGFYEQYF.

This chain connects TRBV7-2 to TRBJ2-1; perhaps TRBD2 as D (6 bases). This CDR3 spans 15 amino acids. V dropped 4 bases and J dropped 7 bases, with 17 bases sitting between them. Germline V gene lookup returns CDR1 SGHTA and CDR2 FQGNSA. CDR3 sequence reads: CASSSIGGGVNEQFF. CDR3 DNA sequence: TGTGCCAGCAGCTCCATCGGGGGAGGAGTAAATGAGCAGTTCTTC.

The chain is built from TRBV5-1 and TRBJ2-3; 8 nucleotides match TRBD1. Germline lookup yields CDR1 SGHRS and CDR2 YFSETQ. V gave up 4 bases and J gave up 5 bases; unmatched junction bases: 9. The length of the CDR3 is 15 residues. CDR3 sequence: CASSRGQAGGDTQYF. The CDR3 nucleotides are TGCGCCAGCAGCAGGGGACAGGCGGGTGGAGATACGCAGTATTTT.

The gene calls are TRBV28 and TRBJ2-2, with TRBD2 as a possible D gene (5 bases). V shed 4 bases and J shed 3 bases, with 9 bases lying between them. CDR3 length: 14 amino acids. Germline CDR1 is MDHEN and CDR2 is SYDVKM. CDR3 loop: CASSSPGDTGELFF. In DNA, the CDR3 is TGTGCCAGCAGTTCACCCGGGGACACCGGGGAGCTGTTTTTT. The variable domain in full, completed from reference TRBV28 and TRBJ2-2, reads DVKVTQSSRYLVKRTGEKVFLECVQDMDHENMFWYRQDPGLGLRLIYFSYDVKMKEKGDIPEGYSVSREKKERFSLILESASTNQTSMYLCASSSPGDTGELFFGEGSRLTVL.

The DNA of the CDR3 is TGTGCCAGCAGTTATTCTGGGGCCGGAAACACCATATATTTT. Its translation is CASSYSGAGNTIYF. This rearrangement joins TRBV6-5 to TRBJ1-3, with a weak D call TRBD1 (5 bases). Germline lookup yields CDR1 MNHEY and CDR2 SVGAGI. Trimming cost V 3 bases and J 4 bases, with 10 bases left between them. CDR3 size: 14 residues.

The chain combines TRBV18 with TRBJ1-6; D is unresolved. V was trimmed by 4 bases and J by 7 bases, leaving 14 bases between them. Germline V gives CDR1 KGHSH, CDR2 LQKENI. The CDR3 length is 15 residues. For the CDR3, the DNA is TGTGCCAGCTCACGCACTGAGAGGACCAATTCACCCCTCCACTTT. This codes for CASSRTERTNSPLHF.

There are a few counts of this clone. This chain uses TRBV7-2 with TRBJ2-1; TRBD2 aligns across 10 bases. Germline-derived CDR1 and CDR2 are SGHTA and FQGNSA. This CDR3 comprises 14 residues. V gave up 2 bases and J gave up 10 bases; unmatched junction bases: 5. CDR3 sequence (DNA): TGTGCCAGCAGCTTATCCCTAGCGGGGGCCGAGCAGTTCTTC. Its translation: CASSLSLAGAEQFF.

The chain links TRBV28 to TRBJ2-5; 12 nucleotides line up with TRBD1. This CDR3 has 16 amino acids. CDR1 and CDR2 (germline): MDHEN, SYDVKM. V gave up 2 bases and J gave up 5 bases; unmatched junction bases: 6. In DNA form, the CDR3 reads TGTGCCAGCAGTTTAACAGGGACAGGGGGCCGGGAGACCCAGTACTTC. Translation gives CASSLTGTGGRETQYF.

The rearrangement links TRBV5-4 to TRBJ2-7; D unclear. The V end lost 0 bases, the J end lost 3 bases, and 1 base lay between the germline ends. Germline V CDR1 and CDR2: SGHNT, YYREEE (reference sequence). The CDR3 totals 11 residues. The CDR3 DNA is TGTGCCAGCAGCTTGGGCTACGAGCAGTACTTC. This codes for CASSLGYEQYF. Looking up the rest from reference TRBV5-4 and TRBJ2-7 gives the full variable domain: ETGVTQSPTHLIKTRGQQVTLRCSSQSGHNTVSWYQQALGQGPQFIFQYYREEENGRGNFPPRFSGLQFPNYSSELNVNALELDDSALYLCASSLGYEQYFGPGTRLTVT.

The table lists this clone with a few counts. The rearrangement links TRBV2 to TRBJ2-2, with D unclear. Trimming stripped 7 bases from V and 2 bases from J, with 8 bases between. There are 13 residues in the CDR3. Looked up from germline, CDR1 is SNHLY and CDR2 is FYNNEI. The CDR3 DNA reads as TGTGCCAGCACGGACGGCAACACCGGGGAGCTGTTTTTT. This translates into CASTDGNTGELFF.

The chain joins TRBV4-1 to TRBJ1-6; tentatively, D is TRBD1 (6 bases). Germline values: CDR1 MGHRA, CDR2 YSYEKL. The CDR3 is made up of 14 amino acids. The V end lost 8 bases, the J end lost 7 bases, and 15 bases lay between the germline ends. CDR3 bases: TGCGCCAGCCGGGGGGGGGCGCTCAATTCACCCCTCCACTTT. It codes for CASRGGALNSPLHF.

The V gene is TRBV29-1, the J gene TRBJ1-1, with D unresolved. The CDR3 is 13 residues long. Germline loops: CDR1 SQVTM, CDR2 ANQGSEA. V was cut by 7 bases and J by 0 bases, with 12 bases left in between. The CDR3 coding sequence is TGCAGCGCCACACAATCCATGAACACTGAAGCTTTCTTT. Translation gives CSATQSMNTEAFF. Full variable domain (missing parts from reference TRBV29-1 and TRBJ1-1): SAVISQKPSRDICQRGTSLTIQCQVDSQVTMMFWYRQQPGQSLTLIATANQGSEATYESGFVIDKFPISRPNLTFSTLTVSNMSPEDSSIYLCSATQSMNTEAFFGQGTRLTVV.

The chain couples TRBV5-6 to TRBJ1-1; 7 bases are a match to TRBD1. V dropped 3 bases and J dropped 5; count of bases not matched to a gene: 10. This CDR3 contains 15 residues. Germline values: CDR1 SGHDT, CDR2 YYEEEE. The CDR3 DNA reads TGTGCCAGCAGCTCTCGAGACAGGGCGAGGACTGAAGCTTTCTTT. This codes for CASSSRDRARTEAFF.

This clone was detected only once. The rearrangement uses TRBV4-1 and TRBJ2-1, with 12 positions matching TRBD1. There are 16 residues in the CDR3. The J segment lost 9 bases and the V segment lost 1 base, leaving 7 bases of the junction unmatched. Germline loops: CDR1 MGHRA, CDR2 YSYEKL. The CDR3: CASSQAGQGADGEQFF. DNA of the CDR3: TGCGCCAGCAGCCAAGCGGGACAGGGGGCCGATGGTGAGCAGTTCTTC.

This chain links TRBV9 with TRBJ2-5; tentative D call: TRBD1 (6 bases). This CDR3 has 16 residues. Trimming left V 3 bases short and J 0 bases short, with 15 bases between. In germline, CDR1 is SGDLS, CDR2 YYNGEE. CDR3 region: CASSASWTDNQETQYF. As DNA, the CDR3 is TGTGCCAGCAGCGCGAGCTGGACAGACAACCAAGAGACCCAGTACTTC.

The chain is built from TRBV6-5 and TRBJ1-2; D remains unclear. Trimming removed 11 bases from V and 4 bases from J, with 11 bases in between. Per the germline V gene, CDR1 is MNHEY and CDR2 is SVGAGI. CDR3 length: 11 amino acids. The CDR3 loop reads CAAGSGYGYTF. In DNA form, the CDR3 reads TGTGCCGCCGGGTCCGGCTATGGCTACACCTTC.

This clone was counted a few times. This sequence joins TRBV27 and TRBJ1-1; D is unclear. CDR3 length: 13 residues. V was shortened by 7 bases and J by 4 bases, with 13 bases between the two germline ends. Germline V CDR1 and CDR2: MNHEY, SMNVEV (reference sequence). CDR3 DNA sequence: TGTGCCAGCACGGGAAGAGGCGTCACTGAAGCTTTCTTT. It is translated as CASTGRGVTEAFF.

This clone was seen more than once but under ten times. The CDR3: CASSLDRGNTIYF. In nucleotides, the CDR3 is TGTGCCAGCAGCCTCGACAGGGGGAACACCATATATTTT. The chain is built from TRBV11-3 and TRBJ1-3, with 9 positions matching TRBD1. The CDR3 has 13 amino acids. V shed 5 bases and J 7 bases; nucleotides not matched to a gene: 3. CDR1 SGHNT and CDR2 YENEEA come from the germline V gene.